A single sample gave rise to the 30 T cell receptor beta chains below, sequenced in a study of blood T cells in healthy people across ages. A sample-barcoded 5' primer and a J-beta primer mix were used in a second PCR of roughly 7 to 11 cycles. TCRdb redid the calling of the 5' RACE reads with MiXCR, one entry per CDR3 protein. Among 780,000 or so distinct CDR3 sequences listed, 20% to 25% were seen once. These data were also reused for a study on T cells of mothers and their children.

Sequenced input: blood. The receptors here all came from a boy younger than 18 in good health.

The chain recombines TRBV29-1 with TRBJ2-7; TRBD1 is a possible D gene (5 bases). V dropped 0 bases and J dropped 0 bases, with 12 bases sitting between them. The germline gives CDR1 SQVTM, CDR2 ANQGSEA. CDR3 length: 15 amino acids. The CDR3 DNA reads as TGCAGCGTTGAAGATCAGGGCAATGGCTCCTACGAGCAGTACTTC. This encodes CSVEDQGNGSYEQYF.

This clonotype was detected a few times. The rearrangement uses TRBV20-1 and TRBJ2-1, with D hard to call. Trimming removed 0 bases at V and 4 bases at J, with 7 bases between. This CDR3 has 13 residues. Per germline, CDR1 DFQATT and CDR2 SNEGSKA (reference sequence). The CDR3 sequence is CSARDWRYNEQFF. The DNA of the CDR3 is TGCAGTGCTAGAGATTGGCGGTACAATGAGCAGTTCTTC.

The chain has TRBV2 and TRBJ1-4, with D maybe TRBD1 (6 bases). Trimming left V 6 bases short and J 4 bases short, with 15 bases between. CDR1 is SNHLY, CDR2 FYNNEI, per germline. The CDR3 is made up of 15 amino acids. CDR3 coding DNA: TGTGCCAGCAGAGATATGGACAGTGATAATGAAAAACTGTTTTTT. It yields the protein CASRDMDSDNEKLFF. Drawing the rest from reference TRBV2 and TRBJ1-4, the complete variable domain is EPEVTQTPSHQVTQMGQEVILRCVPISNHLYFYWYRQILGQKVEFLVSFYNNEISEKSEIFDDQFSVERPDGSNFTLKIRSTKLEDSAMYFCASRDMDSDNEKLFFGSGTQLSVL.

This sequence joins TRBV7-8 and TRBJ2-5; 7 bases line up with TRBD1. The V and J ends lost 5 bases and 0 bases, in that order; junction bases with no gene match: 12. Germline V gene sequence: CDR1 SGHVS, CDR2 FQNEAQ. The CDR3 loop spans 17 amino acids. The DNA for the CDR3 is TGTGCCAGCAGCCAATCTTACAGGGGCGAGTACCAAGAGACCCAGTACTTC. Its translation: CASSQSYRGEYQETQYF. Filled out from reference TRBV7-8 and TRBJ2-5, the complete variable domain reads GAGVSQSPRYKVAKRGQDVALRCDPISGHVSLFWYQQALGQGPEFLTYFQNEAQLDKSGLPSDRFFAERPEGSVSTLKIQRTQQEDSAVYLCASSQSYRGEYQETQYFGPGTRLLVL.

Only a few counts were recorded for this clonotype. The chain employs TRBV6-5 and TRBJ2-1; 8 nucleotides match TRBD1. TRBJ2-5 matches the DNA end more closely, so the J call is doubtful. The CDR3 runs to 14 residues. In germline, CDR1 is MNHEY, CDR2 SVGAGI. The CDR3 loop is CASSYRTGRETQYF. In nucleotides, the CDR3 is TGTGCCAGCAGTTACCGGACAGGGCGAGAGACCCAGTACTTC.

This chain links TRBV15 with TRBJ2-4, with D perhaps TRBD1 (6 bases). This CDR3 contains 15 residues. Looked up from germline, CDR1 is LNHNV and CDR2 is YYDKDF (reference sequence). V gave up 0 bases and J gave up 7 bases, with 13 bases separating them. For the CDR3, the DNA is TGTGCCACCAGCAGAGATGGGTCAGGGGAGAACATTCAGTACTTC. It codes for CATSRDGSGENIQYF. The full variable domain, in which reference TRBV15 and TRBJ2-4 provide the parts outside the CDR3, is DAMVIQNPRYQVTQFGKPVTLSCSQTLNHNVMYWYQQKSSQAPKLLFHYYDKDFNNEADTPDNFQSRRPNTSFCFLDIRSPGLGDTAMYLCATSRDGSGENIQYFGAGTRLSVL.

The rearrangement uses TRBV25-1 and TRBJ2-7; 11 nucleotides line up with TRBD2. J was trimmed by 6 bases and V by 5 bases; bases with no gene match: 21. Germline CDR1 is MGHDK and CDR2 is SYGVNS. This CDR3 region has 19 residues. CDR3 protein: CASSPLTGTSGGYGLEQYF. Here the CDR3 DNA reads TGTGCCAGCAGTCCACTAACCGGGACTAGCGGTGGCTATGGGCTCGAGCAGTACTTC.

V and J are TRBV12-3 or TRBV12-4 and TRBJ2-7; D is unclear. V lost 5 bases, J lost 2 bases, and 10 bases lay in between. This CDR3 contains 13 residues. The CDR3 loop reads CASSIGYPYEQYF. The CDR3 nucleotides are TGTGCCAGCAGTATAGGTTATCCCTACGAGCAGTACTTC.

Here the CDR3 DNA reads TGCAGTGCTAGGTCAAACACCGGGGAGCTGTTTTTT. This encodes CSARSNTGELFF. The chain carries TRBV20-1 and TRBJ2-2; D ambiguous. The germline V gene encodes CDR1 DFQATT and CDR2 SNEGSKA (reference sequence). This CDR3 spans 12 amino acids. V dropped 3 bases and J dropped 2 bases, with 4 bases sitting between them.

Worth noting for this clonotype: A junction end diverges from the germline sequence, so it may reflect a read error. The chain combines TRBV4-1 with TRBJ1-1; no reliable D call. Germline CDR1 and CDR2: MGHRA and YSYEKL. The CDR3 runs 16 residues. CDR3 nucleotide sequence: TGCGCCAGTAGCCAAGATCAGAGGCTCCGGGTGGGTGAAGCTTTCTTT. Its protein product is CASSQDQRLRVGEAFF.

This clonotype was observed a few times. This chain links TRBV7-9 with TRBJ2-3; possible D gene TRBD2, 6 bases. CDR3 size: 16 residues. Germline lookup yields CDR1 SEHNR and CDR2 FQNEAQ (reference sequence). Trimming removed 0 bases from V and 3 bases from J, with 13 bases in between. The CDR3 here is CASSLAGTHTTDTQYF. CDR3 coding DNA: TGTGCCAGCAGCTTAGCAGGGACTCACACGACAGATACGCAGTATTTT.

With regard to this clonotype: This CDR3 fails to terminate in the conserved phenylalanine or tryptophan, so it likely reflects a read error. The genes are TRBV7-2 and TRBJ1-4; D ambiguous. Germline V gives CDR1 SGHTA, CDR2 FQGNSA. V lost 5 bases and J lost 5, with 15 bases in between. The CDR3 has 15 residues. In nucleotides, the CDR3 is TGTGCCAGCAGCAAACGCGCGGCACAAAATGAAAAACTGTTTTCT. Amino acid sequence: CASSKRAAQNEKLFS.

The chain is built from TRBV20-1 and TRBJ2-6, with D possibly matching TRBD1 (6 bases). Germline V CDR1 and CDR2: DFQATT, SNEGSKA (reference sequence). CDR3 size: 14 residues. V was shortened by 6 bases and J by 0 bases, with 9 bases between the two germline ends. CDR3 sequence: CSAQGNSGANVLTF. CDR3 DNA: TGCAGTGCACAGGGTAACTCTGGGGCCAACGTCCTGACTTTC.

The J gene is TRBJ1-4, the V gene TRBV6-5, with TRBD1 matching over 7 bases. The V gene's germline CDR1 is MNHEY and CDR2 SVGAGI. CDR3 length equals 14 residues. Trimming at V came to 6 bases and at J to 7 bases, leaving 8 bases not matched to a gene. The CDR3 region has the DNA TGTGCCAGCAGCCGACAGGGCGGGGGTGAAAAACTGTTTTTT. Its translation is CASSRQGGGEKLFF.

V usage is TRBV9 and J usage is TRBJ2-5, with 8 bases lining up with TRBD2. The DNA end lines up better with TRBJ2-1; the J call may be wrong. The germline V gene has CDR1 SGDLS and CDR2 YYNGEE. The CDR3 runs to 16 residues. CDR3 sequence (DNA): TGTGCCAGCAGCGTTAGCGGGATAGGGTCCTACAATGAGCAGTTCTTC. This gives the protein CASSVSGIGSYNEQFF.

CDR3: CASSYAYTGELFF. CDR3 in DNA: TGTGCCAGCAGCTACGCGTACACCGGGGAGCTGTTTTTT. The chain joins TRBV7-2 to TRBJ2-2; D unclear. The CDR3 spans 13 residues. V lost 4 bases to trimming and J lost 3 bases, with 6 bases between them. Looked up from germline, CDR1 is SGHTA and CDR2 is FQGNSA.

Of note for this clonotype: Being one base from a much bigger clone, this may be a read error. The chain is built from TRBV9 and TRBJ2-2; D tentatively fits TRBD1 or TRBD2 (5 bases each). Trimming removed 0 bases at V and 7 bases at J, with 13 bases between. This CDR3 has 15 amino acids. The germline V gene encodes CDR1 SGDLS and CDR2 YYNGEE. CDR3 coding DNA: TGTGCCAGCAGCGTAGACGGGACCGAGGACGGGGAGCTGTTTTTT. As protein: CASSVDGTEDGELFF.

This chain uses TRBV28 with TRBJ2-5; D possibly matches TRBD1 or TRBD2 (5 bases each). The end of the DNA is better explained by TRBJ2-7, so the J call may be wrong. CDR1 is MDHEN, CDR2 SYDVKM, per germline. The CDR3 contains 17 residues. The CDR3 nucleotides read TGTGCCAGCAGTTACGACACTGAGAGGGGAAAACCCTACGAGCAGTACTTC. Translated, it gives CASSYDTERGKPYEQYF.

This chain links TRBV15 with TRBJ2-5, with 7 bases lining up with TRBD1. The J call is uncertain, as TRBJ2-7 better fits the DNA end. The CDR3 spans 14 residues. From germline, CDR1 is LNHNV and CDR2 YYDKDF (reference sequence). This chain's CDR3 is CATSSGQVPYEQYF. As DNA, the CDR3 is TGTGCCACCAGCAGTGGACAGGTTCCCTACGAGCAGTACTTC.

This clonotype was picked up a small number of times. The chain recombines TRBV29-1 with TRBJ2-5; the D gene is possibly TRBD1 (6 bases). The J call may not be correct, given that the DNA end is closer to TRBJ2-7. Germline-derived CDR1 and CDR2 are SQVTM and ANQGSEA. CDR3 size: 13 residues. The CDR3 loop is CSVGEQGEDEQYF. As DNA, the CDR3 is TGCAGCGTTGGCGAACAGGGAGAAGACGAGCAGTACTTC.

The gene calls are TRBV27 and TRBJ2-3; either TRBD1 or TRBD2 may supply D (5 bases each). The CDR3 covers 15 residues. Germline values: CDR1 MNHEY, CDR2 SMNVEV (reference sequence). The V gene lost 4 bases and the J gene lost 0 bases, with 11 bases spanning the gap. The chain's CDR3 is CASSWGGLSTDTQYF. The CDR3 DNA is TGTGCCAGCAGTTGGGGCGGGCTAAGCACAGATACGCAGTATTTT.

This clonotype has more than one count but fewer than ten. The chain couples TRBV6-6 to TRBJ2-4, with D possibly being TRBD1 (6 bases). Germline V gene sequence: CDR1 MNHNY, CDR2 SVGAGI (reference sequence). This CDR3 has 13 amino acids. Trimming shortened V by 7 bases and J by 11 bases, and 18 bases separated the two germline ends. The CDR3 reads CASTEATEGVQYF. DNA for the CDR3: TGTGCCAGCACCGAGGCGACAGAGGGGGTTCAGTACTTC.

The gene calls are TRBV6-5 and TRBJ2-7, with a weak D call TRBD1 (6 bases). The CDR3 has 16 residues. The germline gives CDR1 MNHEY, CDR2 SVGAGI. V was cut by 0 bases and J by 7 bases, with 19 bases left in between. The CDR3 here is CASSYSRGETGREQYF. CDR3 sequence (DNA): TGTGCCAGCAGTTACTCGAGGGGCGAGACAGGCCGGGAGCAGTACTTC.

This clonotype appeared a few times. J is TRBJ2-5 and V is TRBV9; TRBD1 matches at 8 bases. CDR3 length: 16 amino acids. V shed 2 bases, J shed 5 bases, and the junction held 11 bases outside the gene matches. Germline V gives CDR1 SGDLS, CDR2 YYNGEE. CDR3 in amino acids: CASSVDAGTGGETQYF. The CDR3 region has the DNA TGTGCCAGCAGCGTTGACGCCGGGACAGGAGGGGAGACCCAGTACTTC.

This clonotype was observed a few times. The chain couples TRBV28 to TRBJ2-1; D unresolved. Trimming took off 4 bases at V and 0 bases at J, with 10 bases between the two ends. The CDR3 extends over 15 amino acids. Per the germline V gene, CDR1 is MDHEN and CDR2 is SYDVKM. CDR3 sequence: CASSWGLLSYNEQFF. In DNA form, the CDR3 reads TGTGCCAGCAGTTGGGGTCTTCTCTCCTACAATGAGCAGTTCTTC.

This clonotype was detected only a few times. V is TRBV7-2 and J is TRBJ2-7; D not certain. The CDR3 is 16 residues long. CDR1 SGHTA and CDR2 FQGNSA come from the germline V gene. Trimming took off 3 bases at V and 4 bases at J, with 19 bases between the two ends. DNA for the CDR3: TGTGCCAGCAGCTTCGTGGCGGCCACCAGGCGGTACGAGCAGTACTTC. It codes for CASSFVAATRRYEQYF.

The sample holds a few counts of this clonotype. The rearrangement links TRBV28 to TRBJ2-1; the match to TRBD2 covers 10 bases. Germline CDR1 and CDR2: MDHEN and SYDVKM. This CDR3 is built from 15 residues. Trimming cost V 2 bases and J 7 bases; bases outside gene matches: 5. The CDR3 sequence is CASSLPSGGGNEQFF. The CDR3 nucleotides are TGTGCCAGCAGTTTACCAAGCGGGGGGGGGAATGAGCAGTTCTTC.

The J gene is TRBJ2-3, the V gene TRBV29-1; 11 bases are a match to TRBD2. Germline V CDR1 and CDR2: SQVTM, ANQGSEA. CDR3 length: 15 amino acids. J was trimmed by 2 bases and V by 2 bases; bases with no gene match: 3. The CDR3 DNA is TGCAGCGTTGAATCTAGCGGGGGGATCACAGATACGCAGTATTTT. Residues: CSVESSGGITDTQYF.

The chain combines TRBV4-1 with TRBJ2-2; no definite D call. The germline CDR1 and CDR2 sequences are MGHRA and YSYEKL. The V end was cut by 2 bases, the J end by 6 bases, with 13 bases between. This CDR3 comprises 15 residues. The CDR3, as DNA: TGCGCCAGCAGCCAATTAGACCGAGACGCCGGGGAGCTGTTTTTT. Amino acid sequence: CASSQLDRDAGELFF.

The genes are TRBV7-2 and TRBJ2-1, with D perhaps TRBD2 (7 bases). The DNA end is more similar to TRBJ2-7, so the J call may be wrong. The germline gives CDR1 SGHTA, CDR2 FQGNSA. The CDR3 runs to 14 residues. This CDR3 reads CASSSGGTLYEQYF. The CDR3 DNA follows: TGTGCCAGCAGCTCCGGGGGGACACTCTACGAGCAGTACTTC.